This T cell receptor beta chain was retrieved from a study of CD8 T cells in ankylosing spondylitis. Germline CDR1 is SQVTM and CDR2 is ANQGSEA. CDR3 length: 8 residues. Trimming shortened V by 3 bases and J by 11 bases, and 3 bases separated the two germline ends. General observations from the study: Reports of some motif variants in reactive arthritis synovial fluid and blood predate this one. Relatively scarce in peripheral blood, disease-linked clones were CD8+. In ankylosing spondylitis blood, a motif of about eight highly homologous TCR beta variants appeared characteristic. In ankylosing spondylitis patients, matched synovial fluid reportedly showed significant enrichment of disease-linked clones.

This clonotype was counted a few times. Its antigen remains unidentified. The TCR beta libraries were generated through quantitative 5'-RACE incorporating molecular barcodes. One entry per CDR3 protein, called by TCRdb with MiXCR from the 5' RACE reads. This sample has 220,000 or so distinct CDR3 sequences, with around 17% found just once. This clonotype was obtained from a male donor with ankylosing spondylitis. What was sequenced was blood, either unsorted or a sorted T cell fraction (not recorded which). V usage is TRBV29-1 and J usage is TRBJ2-3, with unresolved D. CDR3 nucleotide sequence: TGCAGCGTTGAGCTGCAGTATTTT. It yields the protein CSVELQYF.